The rows below give T cell receptor beta chains drawn from one sample of a study of blood T cell repertoires in COVID-19. Some clones are missing from TCRdb's copy, which holds only in-frame ones; the method was immunoSEQ multiplex PCR. The repertoire holds around 160,000 clones, with roughly 90% as singletons. The source material was PBMCs or T cells enriched from blood (not recorded which). These receptors all stem from a woman aged 25-40 years with acute COVID-19. CDR3s include the opening cysteine and the closing phenylalanine or tryptophan. Each record gives: clone size, J gene, V gene, D gene, CDR3 DNA, CDR3 protein. The D gene is left open where the match is weak. Size values are once, few and many counts, or a class for expanded clones, and some rows have none.

clone_size: .; j_call: TRBJ1-1; v_call: TRBV25-1; d_call: .; cdr3_nt: TGTGCCAGCAGTGCTGAGGGAAACACTGAAGCTTTCTTT; cdr3_aa: CASSAEGNTEAFF
clone_size: .; j_call: TRBJ1-5; v_call: TRBV5-1; d_call: .; cdr3_nt: TGCGCCAAAGATAAACCTAGGGGTTCCGCGGGGAGTCAGTCCCAGCATTTT; cdr3_aa: CAKDKPRGSAGSQSQHF
clone_size: .; j_call: TRBJ1-2; v_call: TRBV28; d_call: TRBD1; cdr3_nt: TGTGCCAGTAGAAGGGACAGGGTTAATTCTGGCTACACCTTC; cdr3_aa: CASRRDRVNSGYTF
clone_size: .; j_call: TRBJ2-3; v_call: TRBV11-2; d_call: .; cdr3_nt: TGTGCCAGCAGCCCTCGGACTAGCACAGATACGCAGTATTTT; cdr3_aa: CASSPRTSTDTQYF
clone_size: .; j_call: TRBJ1-3; v_call: TRBV4-3; d_call: .; cdr3_nt: TGCGCCAGCAGCCAACGGTCCCGGGTGGTTGGAAACACCATATATTTT; cdr3_aa: CASSQRSRVVGNTIYF
clone_size: .; j_call: TRBJ2-7; v_call: TRBV11-2; d_call: TRBD2; cdr3_nt: TGTGCCAGCAGCTTAGCCCGGACTAGCGGGAGGGTAACTCCCTACGAGCAGTACTTC; cdr3_aa: CASSLARTSGRVTPYEQYF
clone_size: .; j_call: TRBJ2-7; v_call: TRBV11-2; d_call: .; cdr3_nt: TGTGCCAGCAGCTTAGGGCTTAGCCTCTACGAGCAGTACTTC; cdr3_aa: CASSLGLSLYEQYF
clone_size: .; j_call: TRBJ1-2; v_call: TRBV27; d_call: .; cdr3_nt: TGTGCCAGCAGTCAGGACCCCGGGATCTATGGCTACACCTTC; cdr3_aa: CASSQDPGIYGYTF
clone_size: .; j_call: TRBJ1-1; v_call: TRBV11-2; d_call: TRBD1; cdr3_nt: TGTGCCAGCAGCTTAGCAGGGGGCACTGAAGCTTTCTTT; cdr3_aa: CASSLAGGTEAFF
clone_size: .; j_call: TRBJ2-7; v_call: TRBV12-3/TRBV12-4; d_call: .; cdr3_nt: TGTGCCAGCAGTTTTGACAGTAAGCGCGAGCAGTACTTC; cdr3_aa: CASSFDSKREQYF
clone_size: .; j_call: TRBJ1-2; v_call: TRBV28; d_call: TRBD1; cdr3_nt: TGTGCCAGCAGTTCCGTCTTTAGGGGACAGGGGACGGGCGGCTACACCTTC; cdr3_aa: CASSSVFRGQGTGGYTF
clone_size: few; j_call: TRBJ1-2; v_call: TRBV3-1/TRBV3-2; d_call: .; cdr3_nt: TGTGCCAGCAGCCAAGTACAGGGTGGTAGCTACACCTTC; cdr3_aa: CASSQVQGGSYTF
clone_size: .; j_call: TRBJ1-1; v_call: TRBV15; d_call: .; cdr3_nt: TGTGCCACCAGCAGAGACGACAGAGATAGTACTGAAGCTTTCTTT; cdr3_aa: CATSRDDRDSTEAFF
clone_size: .; j_call: TRBJ1-1; v_call: TRBV28; d_call: .; cdr3_nt: TGTGCCAGCAGTTCTGGGGGGAGTGACGGCACTGAAGCTTTCTTT; cdr3_aa: CASSSGGSDGTEAFF
clone_size: .; j_call: TRBJ2-7; v_call: TRBV29-1; d_call: .; cdr3_nt: TGCAGCGTTGATACGGTTGCCGAGCAGTACTTC; cdr3_aa: CSVDTVAEQYF
clone_size: .; j_call: TRBJ1-1; v_call: TRBV7-2; d_call: TRBD1; cdr3_nt: TGTGCCAGCAGCTTAAGCCGGGACAGAAGGACCATGAACACTGAAGCTTTCTTT; cdr3_aa: CASSLSRDRRTMNTEAFF
clone_size: .; j_call: TRBJ2-7; v_call: TRBV25-1; d_call: TRBD2; cdr3_nt: TGTGCCAGCAGGAAAGCGGGAGAGGGGTACGAGCAGTACTTC; cdr3_aa: CASRKAGEGYEQYF
clone_size: .; j_call: TRBJ2-5; v_call: TRBV3-1/TRBV3-2; d_call: TRBD1; cdr3_nt: TGTGCCAGCAGCCAGCGGGGACAGGGGACCCAGTACTTC; cdr3_aa: CASSQRGQGTQYF
clone_size: .; j_call: TRBJ2-7; v_call: TRBV20-1; d_call: .; cdr3_nt: TGCAGTGCTAGAGCTACTGAGCAGTACTTC; cdr3_aa: CSARATEQYF
clone_size: .; j_call: TRBJ1-2; v_call: TRBV25-1; d_call: .; cdr3_nt: TGTGCCAGCAGTCAATACAGGGTTGGCTACACCTTC; cdr3_aa: CASSQYRVGYTF
clone_size: .; j_call: TRBJ1-1; v_call: TRBV12-3/TRBV12-4; d_call: .; cdr3_nt: TGTGCCAGCAGTTATAGCATGGACACTGAAGCTTTCTTT; cdr3_aa: CASSYSMDTEAFF
clone_size: .; j_call: TRBJ2-7; v_call: TRBV3-1/TRBV3-2; d_call: .; cdr3_nt: TGTGCCAGCAGCCAGGCGGACAGCCACGAGCAGTACTTC; cdr3_aa: CASSQADSHEQYF
clone_size: .; j_call: TRBJ1-2; v_call: TRBV7-2; d_call: .; cdr3_nt: TGTGCCAGCAGCCAGACAGAAACCTATGGCTACACCTTC; cdr3_aa: CASSQTETYGYTF
clone_size: .; j_call: TRBJ2-7; v_call: TRBV11-3; d_call: TRBD2; cdr3_nt: TGTGCCAGCAGCTCTAGCGGGAGTACCTACGAGCAGTACTTC; cdr3_aa: CASSSSGSTYEQYF
clone_size: .; j_call: TRBJ1-6; v_call: TRBV28; d_call: TRBD1; cdr3_nt: TGTGCCAGCAGTTCCTTTCCGGGACAGGGGTCACCCCTCCACTTT; cdr3_aa: CASSSFPGQGSPLHF
clone_size: .; j_call: TRBJ2-7; v_call: TRBV2; d_call: .; cdr3_nt: TGTGCCAGCAGCGGGACACTATCCTACGAGCAGTACTTC; cdr3_aa: CASSGTLSYEQYF
clone_size: few; j_call: TRBJ2-3; v_call: TRBV12-5; d_call: TRBD1; cdr3_nt: TGTGCTAGTGGTTTAGGACAGGGGAGTACAGATACGCAGTATTTT; cdr3_aa: CASGLGQGSTDTQYF
clone_size: .; j_call: TRBJ1-4; v_call: TRBV5-6; d_call: .; cdr3_nt: TGTGCCAGCAGCTTAAGACAGCAACTGAATGAAAAACTGTTTTTT; cdr3_aa: CASSLRQQLNEKLFF
clone_size: .; j_call: TRBJ1-1; v_call: TRBV20-1; d_call: .; cdr3_nt: TGCAGTGCGGACTCGAACACTGAAGCTTTCTTT; cdr3_aa: CSADSNTEAFF